These T cell receptor beta chains were read from a single sample in a study of prognosis after radiotherapy for stage I lung cancer. TCRdb used MiXCR to reprocess the multiplex PCR reads, holding one entry per CDR3 protein. This table holds tens of thousands of distinct CDR3 sequences, about a third found once. The sample in question was PBMCs, obtained before or after stereotactic body radiation therapy (not recorded which). These receptors originate from a donor over 45 with non-small cell lung cancer. Each CDR3 is given with its conserved first and last residue. A D gene is named only where the DNA matches it firmly. Only some rows state a clone size, as once, few, many or a class for expanded clones.

size	D	V	J	DNA	CDR3
many	.	TRBV9	TRBJ2-3	TGTGCCAGCAGCGTTTTGGGAGATACGCAGTATTTT	CASSVLGDTQYF
.	TRBD2	TRBV27	TRBJ2-7	TGTGCCAGCAGCCCCACTCACCGCCTAGCGGGAGTCCAGTACTTC	CASSPTHRLAGVQYF
.	.	TRBV19	TRBJ2-1	TGTGCCATTAGTATAACAGGGAGGGATGAGCAGTTCTTC	CAISITGRDEQFF
many	.	TRBV10-3	TRBJ1-1	TGTGCCATCAGTGCTAATCCGGGATTAGGAGGTGAAGCTTTCTTT	CAISANPGLGGEAFF
few	.	TRBV20-1	TRBJ1-2	TGCAGTGCTAGGGACCCTGTTTCCTATGGCTACACCTTC	CSARDPVSYGYTF
many	TRBD2	TRBV5-1	TRBJ2-3	TGCGCCAGCAGCCATAGCGGGAAGAACACAGATACGCAGTATTTT	CASSHSGKNTDTQYF
many	.	TRBV24-1	TRBJ2-2	TGTGCCACCAGGGCAGACAGCTCCAACACCGGGGAGCTGTTTTTT	CATRADSSNTGELFF
many	.	TRBV6-1	TRBJ1-5	TGTGCCAGCAGGACAAATAGCAATCAGCCCCAGCATTTT	CASRTNSNQPQHF
.	TRBD2	TRBV7-9	TRBJ2-5	TGTGCCAGCAGCTTAACTAGCGGGGGAGAGACCCAGTACTTC	CASSLTSGGETQYF
many	.	TRBV20-1	TRBJ2-1	TGCAGTGCTAGGGGACCAAACGGAGAGCAGTTCTTC	CSARGPNGEQFF
many	.	TRBV28	TRBJ2-5	TGTGCCAGCACCCCCGTTGGTCTCCAAGAGACCCAGTACTTC	CASTPVGLQETQYF
.	.	TRBV20-1	TRBJ2-7	TGCAGTGCTATACTAGCCTACGAGCAGTACTTC	CSAILAYEQYF
many	TRBD1	TRBV25-1	TRBJ1-1	TGTGCCAGCAGGGACTCCGGGACAGGATATCTTGAAGCTTTCTTT	CASRDSGTGYLEAFF
many	TRBD1	TRBV20-1	TRBJ1-1	TGCAGTGCTATGGGATACAGGGGGGGCACTGAAGCTTTCTTT	CSAMGYRGGTEAFF